These T cell receptor beta chains were read from a single sample in a study of OX40 agonist ivuxolimab in advanced cancers. Some clones are missing from TCRdb's copy, which holds only in-frame ones; the method was immunoSEQ multiplex PCR. This sample has 20,000 to 25,000 clones, with 77% found just once. Sequenced material: CD4+ or CD8+ T cells sorted from blood, taken in a trial of the OX40 agonist ivuxolimab. All receptors derive from an adult with an advanced solid tumor such as melanoma, head and neck, liver or kidney cancer. CDR3s include the opening cysteine and the closing phenylalanine or tryptophan. Each record gives: V gene, J gene, CDR3 protein.

v_gene: TRBV6-5
j_gene: TRBJ1-6
CDR3aa: CASSPSLNSPLHF

v_gene: TRBV6-5
j_gene: TRBJ1-1
CDR3aa: CASSYLSEAFF

v_gene: TRBV5-4
j_gene: TRBJ1-1
CDR3aa: CASSLGGDSREAFF

v_gene: TRBV30
j_gene: TRBJ2-5
CDR3aa: CAWVFPGHGIETQYF

v_gene: TRBV19
j_gene: TRBJ2-1
CDR3aa: CASSIDHLYNEQFF

v_gene: TRBV7-2
j_gene: TRBJ1-6
CDR3aa: CASSLARQGNSPLHF

v_gene: TRBV29-1
j_gene: TRBJ1-2
CDR3aa: CSVEGPEGEYGYTF

v_gene: TRBV5-1
j_gene: TRBJ1-1
CDR3aa: CASSAWTGMNTEAFF

v_gene: TRBV7-9
j_gene: TRBJ1-2
CDR3aa: CASSGREGGYGYTF

v_gene: TRBV6-5
j_gene: TRBJ2-7
CDR3aa: CASSFGATYEQYF

v_gene: TRBV2
j_gene: TRBJ2-2
CDR3aa: CASSGQGSGELFF

v_gene: TRBV28
j_gene: TRBJ2-2
CDR3aa: CASSLLAGAGELFF

v_gene: TRBV11-3
j_gene: TRBJ1-4
CDR3aa: CASSKPRGVKEKLFF

v_gene: TRBV4-3
j_gene: TRBJ2-6
CDR3aa: CASSQDVWVVSGANVLTF

v_gene: TRBV5-1
j_gene: TRBJ2-5
CDR3aa: CASSLYPAGGQETQYF

v_gene: TRBV11-2
j_gene: TRBJ1-1
CDR3aa: CASSLVGTEAFF

v_gene: TRBV2
j_gene: TRBJ1-6
CDR3aa: CASSDLSGGSPLHF

v_gene: TRBV7-6
j_gene: TRBJ2-7
CDR3aa: CASSPPDRAPREQYF

v_gene: TRBV11-2
j_gene: TRBJ2-3
CDR3aa: CASRYQGTDTQYF

v_gene: TRBV9
j_gene: TRBJ2-3
CDR3aa: CASGRAGGTDTQYF

v_gene: TRBV4-1
j_gene: TRBJ2-7
CDR3aa: CASSQVEAVLEQYF

v_gene: TRBV27
j_gene: TRBJ1-2
CDR3aa: CASSPFQGIYGYTF

v_gene: TRBV6-5
j_gene: TRBJ2-1
CDR3aa: CASSYFNSDGNEQFF

v_gene: TRBV9
j_gene: TRBJ2-6
CDR3aa: CASSVDTPGGANVLTF

v_gene: TRBV9
j_gene: TRBJ1-2
CDR3aa: CASSVGLADYGYTF

v_gene: TRBV2
j_gene: TRBJ2-7
CDR3aa: CASRPLAGGTYEQYF

v_gene: TRBV10-3
j_gene: TRBJ2-5
CDR3aa: CAISPETGETQYF

v_gene: TRBV19
j_gene: TRBJ1-2
CDR3aa: CASTALLGSAYGYTF

v_gene: TRBV9
j_gene: TRBJ1-1
CDR3aa: CASSAFWDTSYAEAFF

v_gene: TRBV9
j_gene: TRBJ2-7
CDR3aa: CASSVASGGPYEQYF

v_gene: TRBV29-1
j_gene: TRBJ2-3
CDR3aa: CSVEDRATSTDTQYF

v_gene: TRBV7-3
j_gene: TRBJ2-2
CDR3aa: CASSSTGFGELFF